A selection of T cell receptor beta chains follows, all from one sample in a study of identical twins. TCRdb itself ran the 5' RACE reads through MiXCR, one entry per CDR3 protein. Here the sample spans about 450,000 distinct CDR3 sequences, roughly 18% being singletons. Sequencing was done on a sample of naive T cells sorted from blood. All receptors derive from a man aged 45 to 65 in good health. Both conserved end residues are part of each CDR3. The D gene is left open where the match is weak. Expanded clones are given a class, and other clones once, few, many or no size at all.

j_gene | abundance | v_gene | d_gene | CDR3nt | CDR3aa
TRBJ2-7 | few | TRBV29-1 | TRBD2 | TGCAGCGTAGGACTAGGGCCAACCTACGAGCAGTACTTC | CSVGLGPTYEQYF
TRBJ1-5 | few | TRBV5-6 | - | TGTGCCAGCAGCATGCAGGGGAGCAATCAGCCCCAGCATTTT | CASSMQGSNQPQHF
TRBJ1-6 | - | TRBV5-1 | - | TGCGCCAGCAGCCCAGGGTCTTATTCACCCCTCCACTTT | CASSPGSYSPLHF
TRBJ2-5 | many | TRBV5-1 | TRBD2 | TGTGCCAGCAGCTTAGGCGGGGGTGAGACCCAGTACTTC | CASSLGGGETQYF
TRBJ2-7 | - | TRBV12-3/TRBV12-4 | - | TGTGCCAGCAGTCCTGAGGGGGGCCCTAGTTACGAGCAGTACTTC | CASSPEGGPSYEQYF
TRBJ2-7 | few | TRBV7-2 | - | TGTGCCAGCAGCTTAGAGGTAGCGAGGGCCTACGAGCAGTACTTC | CASSLEVARAYEQYF
TRBJ2-1 | - | TRBV29-1 | - | TGCAGCGTTGGGGACTCCTACAATGAGCAGTTCTTC | CSVGDSYNEQFF
TRBJ2-5 | many | TRBV27 | - | TGTGCCAGCAGCGACCAGGGGGGTCGGGAGACCCAGTACTTC | CASSDQGGRETQYF
TRBJ2-7 | - | TRBV29-1 | - | TGCAGCGTTCGGGCCAGCCGGGAGCAGTACTTC | CSVRASREQYF
TRBJ1-1 | few | TRBV4-1 | - | TGCGCCAGCAGCTACGGCAGGGGCAACACTGAAGCTTTCTTT | CASSYGRGNTEAFF
TRBJ2-1 | many | TRBV6-2/TRBV6-3 | TRBD2 | TGTGCCAGCAGTTACCCCTCGGGGCTAGCGGGAGATGAGCAGTTCTTC | CASSYPSGLAGDEQFF
TRBJ1-4 | few | TRBV9 | TRBD1 | TGTGCCAGCAGCGTAGGAGGACAGGGGGCGCCTGAAAAACTGTTTTTT | CASSVGGQGAPEKLFF
TRBJ2-3 | few | TRBV7-9 | TRBD2 | TGTGCCAGCAGCTTAGGACCAGCGGGGCTGGGAGATACGCAGTATTTT | CASSLGPAGLGDTQYF
TRBJ2-7 | - | TRBV4-3 | TRBD2 | TGCGCCAGCAGCCAGTACCTACGCGGGAGCTCCTACGAGCAGTACTTC | CASSQYLRGSSYEQYF
TRBJ1-1 | many | TRBV20-1 | TRBD1 | TGCAGTGCTAGAGATAAAAACAGGGGGAGGAACACTGAAGCTTTCTTT | CSARDKNRGRNTEAFF
TRBJ2-6 | - | TRBV4-3 | - | TGCGCCAGCAGCCAAGATGCCCTTCGGGGATCTGGGGCCAACGTCCTGACTTTC | CASSQDALRGSGANVLTF
TRBJ2-7 | - | TRBV11-2 | TRBD2 | TGTGCCAGCAGCTTGGAGACTAGCGGGAGTCTCTACGAGCAGTACTTC | CASSLETSGSLYEQYF
TRBJ2-1 | - | TRBV12-3/TRBV12-4 | TRBD2 | TGTGCCAGCAGTCCCCTACGAGGCGGGGGGGTAAATGAGCAGTTCTTC | CASSPLRGGGVNEQFF
TRBJ2-5 | - | TRBV6-2/TRBV6-3 | - | TGTGCCAGCAGCCGAGGGCCCAAAGGGACCCAGTACTTC | CASSRGPKGTQYF
TRBJ2-3 | many | TRBV27 | TRBD2 | TGTGCCAGCAGTGTCGGACTAGCGATAACAGATACGCAGTATTTT | CASSVGLAITDTQYF
TRBJ2-7 | - | TRBV20-1 | - | TGCAGTGCAGGGTACGATTCCTACGAGCAGTACTTC | CSAGYDSYEQYF
TRBJ2-7 | many | TRBV20-1 | - | TGCAGTGCTATCCCACTGCCGGGGACAACCTACGAGCAGTACTTC | CSAIPLPGTTYEQYF
TRBJ1-1 | few | TRBV5-1 | TRBD1 | TGCGCCAGCACCCTGGCCCCGGGACAGGGGGCCACTGAAGCTTTCTTT | CASTLAPGQGATEAFF
TRBJ2-3 | - | TRBV19 | - | TGTGCCAGTAGTATAAGGCAGGGCACAGATACGCAGTATTTT | CASSIRQGTDTQYF
TRBJ2-7 | many | TRBV4-1 | - | TGCGCCAGCAGCCAAGTCTCGGCAGGGGCTTCCTACGAGCAGTACTTC | CASSQVSAGASYEQYF
TRBJ1-1 | - | TRBV11-2 | - | TGTGCCAGCGCACTCGGGGCACCATCAGAAGCTTTCTTT | CASALGAPSEAFF
TRBJ2-1 | many | TRBV2 | - | TGTGCCAGCAGTGAAGGGTTTGCTACCCTCGGGGATGAGCAGTTCTTC | CASSEGFATLGDEQFF
TRBJ2-1 | - | TRBV4-3 | - | TGCGCCAGCAGCCAAGGGGTGGGGATGGGGAATGAGCAGTTCTTC | CASSQGVGMGNEQFF
TRBJ2-7 | many | TRBV6-5 | TRBD1 | TGTGCCAGCAGTTACGCCGCGACAGGGAACTACGAGCAGTACTTC | CASSYAATGNYEQYF
TRBJ1-1 | - | TRBV24-1 | - | TGTGCCACCAGTGCGGATACTCAGGACACTGAAGCTTTCTTT | CATSADTQDTEAFF